These 25 T cell receptor beta chains came from one sample sequenced in a study of PD-1 blockade in classical Hodgkin lymphoma. Some clones are missing from TCRdb's copy, which holds only in-frame ones; the method was immunoSEQ multiplex PCR. Of some 24,000 clones in the sample, roughly three quarters were seen once. Each and every patient relapsed after autologous stem cell transplantation, and patients got differing brentuximab vedotin exposure. Specimen: peripheral blood mononuclear cells (PBMCs), collected at baseline. Receptor source: a human donor with classical Hodgkin lymphoma.

The chain couples TRBV27 to TRBJ2-1, with a weak D call TRBD2 (7 bases). CDR1 and CDR2 from the germline V gene are MNHEY and SMNVEV (reference sequence). The CDR3 covers 15 residues. V was cut by 6 bases and J by 6 bases, with 18 bases left in between. The chain's CDR3 is CASRSSTGGLNEQFF. The DNA of the CDR3 is TGTGCCAGCAGATCTTCGACCGGGGGGCTCAATGAGCAGTTCTTC.

This clone has a handful of counts. V usage is TRBV7-6 and J usage is TRBJ2-4, with D perhaps TRBD1 (6 bases). CDR1 and CDR2 from the germline V gene are SGHVS and FNYEAQ. V lost 5 bases to trimming and J lost 6 bases, with 20 bases between them. CDR3 length: 16 amino acids. In DNA form, the CDR3 reads TGTGCCAGCAGCGCACAAACACCGGGACACGGAAACATTCAGTACTTC. Amino acids: CASSAQTPGHGNIQYF. Supplemented by reference TRBV7-6 and TRBJ2-4, the full variable domain reads GAGVSQSPRYKVTKRGQDVALRCDPISGHVSLYWYRQALGQGPEFLTYFNYEAQQDKSGLPNDRFSAERPEGSISTLTIQRTEQRDSAMYRCASSAQTPGHGNIQYFGAGTRLSVL.

The J gene is TRBJ2-1, the V gene TRBV11-2; D is possibly TRBD2 (7 bases). Trimming removed 6 bases at V and 6 bases at J, with 15 bases between. The CDR3 extends over 14 amino acids. Germline values: CDR1 SGHAT, CDR2 FQNNGV. CDR3 in amino acids: CASRLGGPSNEQFF. The CDR3 nucleotides are TGTGCCAGCAGGTTGGGGGGGCCCAGCAATGAGCAGTTCTTC.

The chain combines TRBV9 with TRBJ2-7; the match to TRBD1 covers 9 bases. The CDR3 spans 14 residues. After removal of 4 bases from V and 6 bases from J, the junction contained 8 bases not matched to a gene. Germline CDR1 reads SGDLS; CDR2 reads YYNGEE. CDR3: CASSPGTGSSEQYF. CDR3 coding DNA: TGTGCCAGCAGCCCCGGGACAGGGTCGAGCGAGCAGTACTTC.

V and J are TRBV5-6 and TRBJ1-2, with a possible D match to TRBD1 (6 bases). Germline CDR1 and CDR2: SGHDT and YYEEEE. The germline V and J ends were trimmed by 0 bases and 4 bases, with 10 bases remaining between them. This CDR3 contains 14 residues. The CDR3 DNA sequence: TGTGCCAGCAGCTTGGGGGGGACACCCTATGGCTACACCTTC. Translating gives CASSLGGTPYGYTF.

This clone came up a few times. The J gene is TRBJ1-5, the V gene TRBV4-1; 9 bases align to TRBD1. The V and J ends lost 5 bases and 2 bases, in that order; junction bases with no gene match: 4. CDR1 and CDR2 (germline): MGHRA, YSYEKL. This CDR3 is 15 amino acids long. CDR3 region: CASSLQGAGNQPQHF. CDR3 in DNA: TGCGCCAGCAGCTTACAGGGGGCTGGCAATCAGCCCCAGCATTTT.

On this clone itself: The same CDR3 is also encoded by other DNA sequences in this sample. The chain carries TRBV4-2 and TRBJ1-3, with 9 bases identical to TRBD1. In germline, CDR1 is LGHNA, CDR2 YNFKEQ. The CDR3 is 15 amino acids. Trimming removed 4 bases from V and 2 bases from J; junction bases left unmatched: 3. CDR3 protein: CASSPRQGAGNTIYF. The CDR3, as DNA: TGTGCCAGCAGCCCCCGACAGGGGGCTGGAAACACCATATATTTT.

The chain has TRBV7-9 and TRBJ2-3; the D is unclear. Looked up from germline, CDR1 is SEHNR and CDR2 is FQNEAQ (reference sequence). The CDR3 has 13 residues. Trimming pared 1 base from V and 1 base from J, leaving 3 bases between. The CDR3 nucleotides read TGTGCCAGCAGCTTAGTGGGCACAGATACGCAGTATTTT. Its protein product is CASSLVGTDTQYF.

This rearrangement joins TRBV18 to TRBJ2-7; no clear D gene. Trimming removed 3 bases from V and 0 bases from J, with 3 bases in between. The germline V gene encodes CDR1 KGHSH and CDR2 LQKENI. The CDR3 is 12 residues long. The CDR3 nucleotides are TGTGCCAGCTCACCGAGCTCCTACGAGCAGTACTTC. The encoded protein is CASSPSSYEQYF. The full variable domain, its missing parts supplied by reference TRBV18 and TRBJ2-7, is NAGVMQNPRHLVRRRGQEARLRCSPMKGHSHVYWYRQLPEEGLKFMVYLQKENIIDESGMPKERFSAEFPKEGPSILRIQQVVRGDSAAYFCASSPSSYEQYFGPGTRLTVT.

V gene TRBV28 combines with J gene TRBJ2-5; 10 nucleotides line up with TRBD2. Unmatched junction bases numbered 5, after V lost 6 bases and J lost 1 base. This CDR3 is 15 amino acids long. From germline, CDR1 is MDHEN and CDR2 SYDVKM. This CDR3 is CASSQVAGGQETQYF. In nucleotides, the CDR3 is TGTGCCAGCAGCCAGGTAGCGGGGGGCCAAGAGACCCAGTACTTC.

The chain links TRBV9 to TRBJ2-1; 9 positions match TRBD1. CDR3 length: 20 amino acids. Germline values: CDR1 SGDLS, CDR2 YYNGEE. J lost 7 bases, V lost 8 bases, and 28 bases had no gene match. CDR3 sequence: CASNPPPGTGLVGGRNEQFF. Written as DNA, the CDR3 is TGTGCCAGTAATCCCCCTCCCGGGACAGGGTTGGTGGGGGGGCGGAATGAGCAGTTCTTC.

V and J are TRBV11-3 and TRBJ2-7; possible D gene TRBD2, 6 bases. The length of the CDR3 is 16 residues. CDR1 is SGHNT and CDR2 is YENEEA in the germline V gene. Deletions cut 0 bases from V and 0 bases from J, with 12 bases between. CDR3 sequence: CASSLERGNSSYEQYF. The CDR3 DNA follows: TGTGCCAGCAGCTTAGAACGGGGGAACAGCTCCTACGAGCAGTACTTC.

This clone was observed a handful of times. The chain uses TRBV6-5 and TRBJ1-1; TRBD1 aligns across 7 bases. Germline lookup yields CDR1 MNHEY and CDR2 SVGAGI. The V segment lost 7 bases and the J segment 1 base; nucleotides outside the gene matches: 6. This CDR3 spans 14 amino acids. The CDR3 protein is CASNNGQANTEAFF. CDR3 bases: TGTGCCAGCAACAACGGACAGGCGAACACTGAAGCTTTCTTT.

The V call is TRBV19, the J call TRBJ1-4; possibly TRBD1 for D (5 bases). Germline CDR1 LNHDA, CDR2 SQIVND (reference sequence). Trimming stripped 4 bases from V and 4 bases from J, with 13 bases between. The CDR3 is made up of 15 amino acids. CDR3 nucleotide sequence: TGTGCCAGTAGTACTCAGGGAACGTATAATGAAAAACTGTTTTTT. It translates to CASSTQGTYNEKLFF.

This rearrangement joins TRBV4-3 to TRBJ2-7; D is uncertain. The CDR3 totals 14 residues. Trimming took 1 base from V and 3 from J, leaving 10 bases between them. Germline loops: CDR1 LGHNA, CDR2 YSLEER. In DNA, the CDR3 is TGCGCCAGCAGCCAAGTGGTCAGCTACTACGAGCAGTACTTC. This codes for CASSQVVSYYEQYF.

This clone was counted once. The V gene is TRBV27, the J gene TRBJ2-7; TRBD1 matches at 9 bases. The CDR3 is 14 amino acids. The germline CDR1 and CDR2 sequences are MNHEY and SMNVEV (reference sequence). Trimming took 2 bases from V and 3 from J; bases not matched to a gene: 2. The CDR3 DNA follows: TGTGCCAGCAGTTTAGCGGACAGGGGCTACGAGCAGTACTTC. This translates into CASSLADRGYEQYF.

The V gene is TRBV7-9, the J gene TRBJ2-7; perhaps TRBD1 as D (6 bases). Germline loops: CDR1 SEHNR, CDR2 FQNEAQ (reference sequence). This CDR3 has 15 residues. V dropped 2 bases and J dropped 4 bases, with 15 bases sitting between them. The CDR3: CASSLTAQGRYEQYF. DNA of the CDR3: TGTGCCAGCAGCTTAACGGCACAGGGTAGGTACGAGCAGTACTTC.

This chain links TRBV7-2 with TRBJ2-1; D call uncertain. The CDR3 is 13 amino acids. Trimming cost V 2 bases and J 4 bases, with 6 bases left between them. CDR1 and CDR2 from the germline V gene are SGHTA and FQGNSA. The CDR3 sequence: CASSLQLYNEQFF. The CDR3 DNA sequence: TGTGCCAGCAGCTTACAACTTTACAATGAGCAGTTCTTC.

This clone was seen only once. The genes are TRBV29-1 and TRBJ1-5; D is possibly TRBD1 (5 bases). Trimming removed 6 bases from V and 7 bases from J, with 13 bases in between. Germline V CDR1 and CDR2: SQVTM, ANQGSEA. This CDR3 comprises 12 residues. The CDR3 nucleotides are TGCAGCGTCAGGGTGCCTGGGCAGCCCCAGCATTTT. Translated, it gives CSVRVPGQPQHF.

The chain is built from TRBV9 and TRBJ2-7; D ambiguous. The CDR3 spans 13 residues. The germline V gene encodes CDR1 SGDLS and CDR2 YYNGEE. V shed 0 bases and J shed 5 bases, with 9 bases lying between them. The CDR3 sequence: CASSVGAHHEQYF. The CDR3 DNA reads as TGTGCCAGCAGCGTAGGGGCACACCACGAGCAGTACTTC.

The chain is built from TRBV21-1 and TRBJ2-5; TRBD1, the table's D call, was not compared with the DNA. TRBV21-1 is tagged as a pseudogene. This CDR3 is 15 amino acids long. The CDR3 protein is CASLGQGAFGETQYF. The CDR3 DNA is TGTGCTAGCCTCGGGCAGGGGGCTTTTGGGGAGACCCAGTACTTC.

This clone is categorized as medium-sized. The V gene is TRBV18, the J gene TRBJ1-1; no definite D call. V shed 2 bases and J shed 1 base, with 8 bases lying between them. This CDR3 contains 14 residues. Germline assignment: CDR1 KGHSH and CDR2 LQKENI. This chain's CDR3 is CASSPNTANTEAFF. In DNA form, the CDR3 reads TGTGCCAGCTCACCAAATACAGCGAACACTGAAGCTTTCTTT.

V and J are TRBV4-2 and TRBJ2-7; 11 bases agree with TRBD2. The CDR3 covers 19 residues. Germline trimming cut 2 bases from V and 4 bases from J; bases unmatched to any gene: 16. Germline V gives CDR1 LGHNA, CDR2 YNFKEQ. The CDR3 nucleotides are TGTGCCAGCAGCCAAAATCGTCTAGCGGGGGGAATCAGTAGGTACGAGCAGTACTTC. Translated: CASSQNRLAGGISRYEQYF.

This sequence joins TRBV18 and TRBJ2-5; D is unclear. Trimming pared 3 bases from V and 2 bases from J, leaving 7 bases between. There are 13 residues in the CDR3. Germline V gene sequence: CDR1 KGHSH, CDR2 LQKENI. CDR3 bases: TGTGCCAGCTCACCTGTGGTACAAGAGACCCAGTACTTC. Protein sequence: CASSPVVQETQYF.

This clone was seen a single time. This chain joins TRBV4-2 and TRBJ1-4; 9 bases map to TRBD1. From germline, CDR1 is LGHNA and CDR2 YNFKEQ. J lost 8 bases, V lost 1 base, and 14 bases had no gene match. This CDR3 has 18 amino acids. CDR3 DNA: TGTGCCAGCAGCCAAGGTCTAGGACAGGGGAGCCCAGGGGAAAAACTGTTTTTT. It specifies CASSQGLGQGSPGEKLFF.